Below, 5 T cell receptor beta chains from the same sample are listed, as sequenced in a study of PD-1 blockade in classical Hodgkin lymphoma. Time point in this sample: cycle 4 day 1 (C4D1), after more than 5 weeks of nivolumab. With no exception, relapse followed autologous stem cell transplantation in all patients, and brentuximab vedotin exposure varied. The assay was immunoSEQ multiplex PCR, and TCRdb's table has in-frame clones only and misses some. This table holds around 65,000 clones, about 85% found once. Sequencing was performed on peripheral blood mononuclear cells (PBMCs), taken before the fourth cycle of nivolumab. These receptors all come from a human donor with classical Hodgkin lymphoma.

The CDR3 is CASSLLGGASYEQYF. The CDR3 nucleotides read TGTGCCAGCAGCTTATTGGGAGGGGCGTCCTACGAGCAGTACTTC. The chain recombines TRBV7-9 with TRBJ2-7; 7 bases fit TRBD2. V lost 2 bases, J lost 1 base, and 5 bases stayed unmatched. The CDR3 length is 15 residues. Germline-derived CDR1 and CDR2 are SEHNR and FQNEAQ (reference sequence).

The gene calls are TRBV5-1 and TRBJ1-3; 7 nucleotides match TRBD1. The CDR3 spans 14 residues. Trimming cost V 4 bases and J 1 base; bases outside gene matches: 2. In germline, CDR1 is SGHRS, CDR2 YFSETQ. The CDR3 region is CASSAGGSGNTIYF. Written as DNA, the CDR3 is TGCGCCAGCAGCGCAGGGGGTTCTGGAAACACCATATATTTT.

The chain employs TRBV10-2 and TRBJ2-3; 8 bases line up with TRBD1. V was clipped by 7 bases and J by 1 base; unmatched bases: 4. This CDR3 has 14 residues. The germline V gene has CDR1 WSHSY and CDR2 SAAADI. CDR3 in amino acids: CASTDRGRTDTQYF. CDR3 sequence (DNA): TGCGCCAGCACCGACAGGGGACGCACAGATACGCAGTATTTT.

The chain couples TRBV13 to TRBJ2-5; TRBD1 might be the D (5 bases). This CDR3 is 16 amino acids long. With 7 bases removed from V and 1 base from J, the gap between germline ends came to 19 bases. The germline V gene has CDR1 PRHDT and CDR2 FYEKMQ (reference sequence). CDR3: CASTRRVVGPQETQYF. The CDR3 DNA reads TGTGCCAGCACCAGACGCGTTGTGGGGCCCCAAGAGACCCAGTACTTC.

The chain couples TRBV25-1 to TRBJ2-1; D is ambiguous. With 4 bases removed from V and 4 bases from J, the gap between germline ends came to 14 bases. This CDR3 has 15 residues. The germline V gene encodes CDR1 MGHDK and CDR2 SYGVNS. This CDR3 reads CASSAVGPAYNEQFF. The CDR3 DNA follows: TGTGCCAGCAGTGCAGTAGGTCCCGCTTACAATGAGCAGTTCTTC.